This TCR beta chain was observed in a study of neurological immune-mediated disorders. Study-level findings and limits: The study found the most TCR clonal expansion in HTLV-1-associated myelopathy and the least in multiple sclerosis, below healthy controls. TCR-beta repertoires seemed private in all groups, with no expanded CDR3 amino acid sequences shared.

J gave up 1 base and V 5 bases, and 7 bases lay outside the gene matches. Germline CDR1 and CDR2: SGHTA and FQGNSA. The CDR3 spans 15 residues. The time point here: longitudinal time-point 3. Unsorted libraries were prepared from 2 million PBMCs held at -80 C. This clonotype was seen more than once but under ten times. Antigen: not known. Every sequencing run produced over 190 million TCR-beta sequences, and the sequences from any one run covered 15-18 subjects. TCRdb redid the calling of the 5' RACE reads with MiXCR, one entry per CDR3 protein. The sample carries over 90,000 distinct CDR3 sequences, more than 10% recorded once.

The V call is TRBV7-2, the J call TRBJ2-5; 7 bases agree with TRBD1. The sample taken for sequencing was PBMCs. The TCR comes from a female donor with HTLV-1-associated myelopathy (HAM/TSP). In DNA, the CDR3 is TGTGCCAGCAGCCCGGTAGGGGGCAGCCAAGAGACCCAGTACTTC. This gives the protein CASSPVGGSQETQYF.